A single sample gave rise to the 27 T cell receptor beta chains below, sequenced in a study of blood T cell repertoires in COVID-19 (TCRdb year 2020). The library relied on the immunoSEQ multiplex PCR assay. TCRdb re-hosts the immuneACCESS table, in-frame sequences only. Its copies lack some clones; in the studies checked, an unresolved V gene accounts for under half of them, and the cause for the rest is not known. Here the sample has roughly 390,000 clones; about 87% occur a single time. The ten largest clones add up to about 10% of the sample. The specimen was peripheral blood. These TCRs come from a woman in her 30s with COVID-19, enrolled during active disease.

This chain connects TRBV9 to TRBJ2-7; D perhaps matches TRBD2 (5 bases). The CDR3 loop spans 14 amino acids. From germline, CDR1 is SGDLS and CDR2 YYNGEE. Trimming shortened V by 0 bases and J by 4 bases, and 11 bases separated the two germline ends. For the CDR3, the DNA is TGTGCCAGCAGCGTAGATCTGGGCGGGTACGAGCAGTACTTC. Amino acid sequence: CASSVDLGGYEQYF.

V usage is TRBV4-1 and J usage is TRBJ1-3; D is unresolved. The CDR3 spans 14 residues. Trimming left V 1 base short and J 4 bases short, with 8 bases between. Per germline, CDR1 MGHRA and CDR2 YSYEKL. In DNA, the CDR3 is TGCGCCAGCAGCCAAGGTAACATAGGAAACACCATATATTTT. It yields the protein CASSQGNIGNTIYF.

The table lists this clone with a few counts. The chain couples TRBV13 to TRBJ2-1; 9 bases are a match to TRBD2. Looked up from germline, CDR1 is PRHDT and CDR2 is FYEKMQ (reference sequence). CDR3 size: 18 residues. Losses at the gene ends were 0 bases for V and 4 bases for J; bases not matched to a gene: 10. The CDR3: CASSLGSGASGKYNEQFF. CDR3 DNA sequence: TGTGCCAGCAGCTTAGGCTCCGGGGCTAGCGGGAAGTACAATGAGCAGTTCTTC.

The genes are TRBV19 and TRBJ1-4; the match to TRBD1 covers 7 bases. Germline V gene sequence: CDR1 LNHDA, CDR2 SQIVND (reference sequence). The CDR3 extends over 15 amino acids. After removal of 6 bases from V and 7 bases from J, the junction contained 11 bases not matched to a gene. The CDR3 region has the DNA TGTGCCAGTAGCCTCGACAGGACAGGTACTGAAAAACTGTTTTTT. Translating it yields CASSLDRTGTEKLFF.

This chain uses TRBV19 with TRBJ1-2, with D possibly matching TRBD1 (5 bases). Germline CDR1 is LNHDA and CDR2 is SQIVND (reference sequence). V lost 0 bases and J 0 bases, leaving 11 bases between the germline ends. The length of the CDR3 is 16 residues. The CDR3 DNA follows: TGTGCCAGTAGTATAGATTGGAGGGGTGCTAACTATGGCTACACCTTC. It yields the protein CASSIDWRGANYGYTF.

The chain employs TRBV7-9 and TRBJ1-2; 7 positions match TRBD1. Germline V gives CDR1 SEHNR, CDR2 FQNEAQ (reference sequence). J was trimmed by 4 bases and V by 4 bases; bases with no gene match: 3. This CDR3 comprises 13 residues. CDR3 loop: CASSSTGTYGYTF. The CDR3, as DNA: TGTGCCAGCAGCTCGACAGGGACCTATGGCTACACCTTC.

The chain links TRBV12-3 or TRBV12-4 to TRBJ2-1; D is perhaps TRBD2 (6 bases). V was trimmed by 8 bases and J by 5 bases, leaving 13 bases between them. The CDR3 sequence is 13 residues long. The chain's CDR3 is CASVRDFHNEQFF. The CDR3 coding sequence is TGTGCCAGCGTCCGGGACTTCCACAATGAGCAGTTCTTC.

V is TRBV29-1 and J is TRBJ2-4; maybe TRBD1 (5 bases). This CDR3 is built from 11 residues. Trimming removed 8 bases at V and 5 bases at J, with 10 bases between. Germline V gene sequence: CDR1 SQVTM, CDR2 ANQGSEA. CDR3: CSFWGENIQYF. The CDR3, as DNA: TGCAGCTTCTGGGGCGAAAACATTCAGTACTTC.

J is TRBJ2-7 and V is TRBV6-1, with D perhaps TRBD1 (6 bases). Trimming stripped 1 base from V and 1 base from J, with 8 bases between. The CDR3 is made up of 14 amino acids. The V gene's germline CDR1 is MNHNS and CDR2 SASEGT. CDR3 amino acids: CASSEGTASYEQYF. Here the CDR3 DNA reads TGTGCCAGCAGTGAAGGGACAGCTTCCTACGAGCAGTACTTC.

CDR3 DNA: TGTGCCAGCAGTACCTCGACAGGCTACAATGAGCAGTTCTTC. Translated: CASSTSTGYNEQFF. The rearrangement joins TRBV27 to TRBJ2-1; possible D gene TRBD1, 6 bases. Germline V gene data show CDR1 as MNHEY and CDR2 as SMNVEV (reference sequence). The CDR3 extends over 14 amino acids. The V end was cut by 5 bases, the J end by 3 bases, with 11 bases between.

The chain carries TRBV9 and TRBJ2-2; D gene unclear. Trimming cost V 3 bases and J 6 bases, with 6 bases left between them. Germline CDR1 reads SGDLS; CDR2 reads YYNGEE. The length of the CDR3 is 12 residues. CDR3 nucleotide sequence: TGTGCCAGCAGCGGAAACTCCGGGGAGCTGTTTTTT. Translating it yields CASSGNSGELFF.

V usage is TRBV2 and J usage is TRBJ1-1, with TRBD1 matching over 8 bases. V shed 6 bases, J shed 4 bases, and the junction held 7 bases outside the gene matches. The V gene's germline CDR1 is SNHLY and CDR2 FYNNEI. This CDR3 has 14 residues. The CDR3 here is CASRGQAAVTEAFF. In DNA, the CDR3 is TGTGCCAGCAGGGGACAGGCGGCAGTCACTGAAGCTTTCTTT.

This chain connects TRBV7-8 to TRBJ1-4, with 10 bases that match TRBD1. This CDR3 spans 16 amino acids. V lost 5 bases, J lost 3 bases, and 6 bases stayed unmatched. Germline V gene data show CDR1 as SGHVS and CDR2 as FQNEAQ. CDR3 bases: TGTGCCAGCAGCACCCGACAGGGGGCTGCTAATGAAAAACTGTTTTTT. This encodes CASSTRQGAANEKLFF.

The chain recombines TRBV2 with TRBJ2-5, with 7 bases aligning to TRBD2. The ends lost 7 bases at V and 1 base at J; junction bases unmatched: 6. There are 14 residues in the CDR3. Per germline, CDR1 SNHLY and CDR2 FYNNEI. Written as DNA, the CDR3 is TGTGCCAGCATGCGGGACTACCTCCAAGAGACCCAGTACTTC. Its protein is CASMRDYLQETQYF.

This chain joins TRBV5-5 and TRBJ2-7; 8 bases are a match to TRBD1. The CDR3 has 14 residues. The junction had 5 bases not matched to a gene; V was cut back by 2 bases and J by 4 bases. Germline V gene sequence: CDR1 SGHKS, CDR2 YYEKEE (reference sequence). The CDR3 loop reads CASSFWTGSYEQYF. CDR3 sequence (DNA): TGTGCCAGCAGCTTTTGGACAGGGTCGTACGAGCAGTACTTC.

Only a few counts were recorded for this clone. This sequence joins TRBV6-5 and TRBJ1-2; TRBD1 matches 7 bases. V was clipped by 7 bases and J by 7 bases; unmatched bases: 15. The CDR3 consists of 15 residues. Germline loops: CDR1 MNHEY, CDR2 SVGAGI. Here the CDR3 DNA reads TGTGCCAGCACCCCTTCAGGACAGGCTATAACTGGCTACACCTTC. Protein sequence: CASTPSGQAITGYTF.

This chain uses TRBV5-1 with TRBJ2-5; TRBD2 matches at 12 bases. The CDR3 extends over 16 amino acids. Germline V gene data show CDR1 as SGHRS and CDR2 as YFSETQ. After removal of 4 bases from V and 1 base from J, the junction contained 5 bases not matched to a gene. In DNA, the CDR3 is TGCGCCAGCAGCATGACTAGCGGGAGTCTCCAAGAGACCCAGTACTTC. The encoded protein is CASSMTSGSLQETQYF.

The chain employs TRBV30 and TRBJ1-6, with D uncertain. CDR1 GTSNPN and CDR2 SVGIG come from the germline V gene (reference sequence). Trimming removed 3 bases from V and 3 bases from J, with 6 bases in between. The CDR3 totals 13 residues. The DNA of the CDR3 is TGTGCCTGGAGGGAGATCTATAATTCACCCCTCCACTTT. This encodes CAWREIYNSPLHF.

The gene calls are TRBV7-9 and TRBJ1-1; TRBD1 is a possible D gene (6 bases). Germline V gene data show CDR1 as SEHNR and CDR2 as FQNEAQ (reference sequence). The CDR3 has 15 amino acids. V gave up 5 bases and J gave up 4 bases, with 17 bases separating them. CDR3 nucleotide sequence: TGTGCCAGCAGCATAATACAGGGACCCCGCACTGAAGCTTTCTTT. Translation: CASSIIQGPRTEAFF.

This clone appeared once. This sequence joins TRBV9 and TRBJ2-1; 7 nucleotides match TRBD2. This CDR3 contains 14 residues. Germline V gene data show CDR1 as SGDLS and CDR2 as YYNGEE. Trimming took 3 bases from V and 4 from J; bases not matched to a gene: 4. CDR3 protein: CASSASGPYNEQFF. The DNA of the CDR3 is TGTGCCAGCAGCGCTAGCGGCCCATACAATGAGCAGTTCTTC.

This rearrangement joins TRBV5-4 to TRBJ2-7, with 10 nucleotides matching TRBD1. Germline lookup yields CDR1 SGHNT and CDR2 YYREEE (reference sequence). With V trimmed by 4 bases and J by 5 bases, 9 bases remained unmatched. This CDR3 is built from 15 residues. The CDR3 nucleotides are TGTGCCAGCAGCCCCGCCGGGACAGGGGTCCACGAGCAGTACTTC. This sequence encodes CASSPAGTGVHEQYF.

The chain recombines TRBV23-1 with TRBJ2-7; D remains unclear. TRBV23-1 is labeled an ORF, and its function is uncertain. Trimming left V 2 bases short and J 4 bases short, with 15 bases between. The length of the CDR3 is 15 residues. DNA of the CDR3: TGCGCCAGCAGTCAAGGTGTGAGTCTTGAGTACGAGCAGTACTTC. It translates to CASSQGVSLEYEQYF.

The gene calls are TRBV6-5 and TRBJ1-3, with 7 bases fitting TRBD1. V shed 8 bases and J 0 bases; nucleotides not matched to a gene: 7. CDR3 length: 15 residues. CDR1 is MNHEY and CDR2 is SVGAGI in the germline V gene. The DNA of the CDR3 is TGTGCCAGCGGTCGGGACAGTAACTCTGGAAACACCATATATTTT. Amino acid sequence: CASGRDSNSGNTIYF.

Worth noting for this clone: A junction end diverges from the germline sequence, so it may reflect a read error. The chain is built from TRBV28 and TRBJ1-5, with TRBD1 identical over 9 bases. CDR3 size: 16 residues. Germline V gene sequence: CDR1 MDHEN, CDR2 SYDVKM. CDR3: CASSSPTGGSSQPQHF. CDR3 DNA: TGTGCCAGCAGTTCCCCGACAGGGGGTAGCAGTCAGCCCCAGCATTTT.

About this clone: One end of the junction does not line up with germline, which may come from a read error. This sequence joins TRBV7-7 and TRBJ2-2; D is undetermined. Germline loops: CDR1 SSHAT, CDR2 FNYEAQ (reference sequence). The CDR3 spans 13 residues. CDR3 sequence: CASSLGEVGELFF. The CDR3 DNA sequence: TGTGCTAGCAGCTTAGGAGAGGTTGGGGAGCTGTTTTTT.

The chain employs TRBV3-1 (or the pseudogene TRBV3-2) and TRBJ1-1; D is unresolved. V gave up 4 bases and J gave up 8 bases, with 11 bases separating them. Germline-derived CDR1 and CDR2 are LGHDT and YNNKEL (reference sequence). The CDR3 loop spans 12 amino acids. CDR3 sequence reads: CASSRLSREAFF. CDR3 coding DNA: TGTGCCAGCAGCCGTCTTTCTAGGGAAGCTTTCTTT.

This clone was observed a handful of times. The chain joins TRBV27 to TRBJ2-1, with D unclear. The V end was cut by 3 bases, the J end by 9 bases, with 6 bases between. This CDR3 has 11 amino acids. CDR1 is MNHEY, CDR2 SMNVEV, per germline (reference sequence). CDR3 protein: CASSFDTEQFF. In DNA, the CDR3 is TGTGCCAGCAGTTTTGACACTGAGCAGTTCTTC.